This T cell receptor beta chain was identified during a study of blood T cell repertoires in COVID-19. Produced via immunoSEQ multiplex PCR; TCRdb's table is partial and in-frame only. The profile shows almost 85,000 clones, roughly 90% of them singletons. With 5 bases clipped from V and 2 bases from J, the junction kept 5 bases outside the gene matches. This CDR3 contains 14 residues. The germline CDR1 and CDR2 sequences are SGHNT and YYREEE (reference sequence). The TCR sequence derives from a woman in her forties or fifties with acute COVID-19. The chain employs TRBV5-4 and TRBJ1-2; 8 positions match TRBD1. Source material: PBMCs or T cells enriched from blood (not recorded which). The CDR3 DNA follows: TGTGCCAGCAGTAAGGACAGGGCAAACTATGGCTACACCTTC. It is translated as CASSKDRANYGYTF.